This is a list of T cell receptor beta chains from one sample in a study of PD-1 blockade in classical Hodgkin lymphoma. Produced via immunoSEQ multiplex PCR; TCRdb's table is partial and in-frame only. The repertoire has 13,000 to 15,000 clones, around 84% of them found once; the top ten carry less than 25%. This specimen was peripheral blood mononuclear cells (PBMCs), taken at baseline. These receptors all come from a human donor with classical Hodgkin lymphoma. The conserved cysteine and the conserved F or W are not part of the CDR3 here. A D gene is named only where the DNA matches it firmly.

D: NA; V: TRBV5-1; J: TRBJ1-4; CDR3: ASSLEGTREKLF
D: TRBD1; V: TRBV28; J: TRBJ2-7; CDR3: ASKMGQGEQY
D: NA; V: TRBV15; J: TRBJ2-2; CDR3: ATSRGQETTGELF
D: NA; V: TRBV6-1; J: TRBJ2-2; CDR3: ASRRTENTGELF
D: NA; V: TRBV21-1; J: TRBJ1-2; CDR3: ASSKDGGQGTYGYT
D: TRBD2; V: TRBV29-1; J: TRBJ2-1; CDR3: SVERAGGPFLYNEQF
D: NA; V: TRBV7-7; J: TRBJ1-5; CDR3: ASSLDSNQPQH
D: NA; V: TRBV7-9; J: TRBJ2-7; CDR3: ASGHVEGSYEQY
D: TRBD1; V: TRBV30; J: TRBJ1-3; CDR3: AWDRAGNTIY
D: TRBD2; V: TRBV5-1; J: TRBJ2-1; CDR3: ASSSPLGGDSYNEQF
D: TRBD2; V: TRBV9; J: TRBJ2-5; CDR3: ASSVRAGDRQETQY
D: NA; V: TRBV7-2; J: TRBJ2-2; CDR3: ASSPRASVGELF
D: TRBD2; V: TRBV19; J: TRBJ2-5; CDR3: ASSSLAAETQY
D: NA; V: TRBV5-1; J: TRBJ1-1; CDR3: ASSLEVKNTEAF
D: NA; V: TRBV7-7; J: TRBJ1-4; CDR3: ASSSGRTANEKLF
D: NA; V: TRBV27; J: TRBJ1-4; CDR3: ASATGALNEKLF
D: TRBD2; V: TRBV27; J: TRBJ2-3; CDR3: ASSPLAGGTDTQY
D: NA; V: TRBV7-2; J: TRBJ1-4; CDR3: ASSFPGSAKLF
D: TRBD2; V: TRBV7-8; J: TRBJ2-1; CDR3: ASGRTRLPYGEQF
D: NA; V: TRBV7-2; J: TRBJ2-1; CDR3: ASSLIGPAEQF
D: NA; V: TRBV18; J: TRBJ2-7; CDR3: ASSPSGGNSYEQY
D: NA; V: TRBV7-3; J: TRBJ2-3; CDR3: ASAPGSGLTDTQY
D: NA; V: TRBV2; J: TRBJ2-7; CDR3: ASSASWYEQY
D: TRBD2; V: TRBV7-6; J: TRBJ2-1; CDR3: ASSLGETSGVLYNEQF
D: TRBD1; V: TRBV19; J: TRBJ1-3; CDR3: ASTSGTANRNTIY
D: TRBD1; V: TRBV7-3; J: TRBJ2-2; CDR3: ASSPRGPLPPGELF
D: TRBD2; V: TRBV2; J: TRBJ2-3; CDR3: ASSWAGGHRDTQY
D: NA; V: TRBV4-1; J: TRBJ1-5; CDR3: ASSQVFGRRGPQH
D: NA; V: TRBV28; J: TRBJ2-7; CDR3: ASSLRTATSYEQY
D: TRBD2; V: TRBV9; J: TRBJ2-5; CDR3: ASSTRPSGGKETQY
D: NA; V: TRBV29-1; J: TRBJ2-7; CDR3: SVQGELWSCEQY
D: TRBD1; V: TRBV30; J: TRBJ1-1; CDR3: AWSSGQGKAF
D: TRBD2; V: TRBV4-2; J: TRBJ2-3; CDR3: ASSQDPTSGGDTQY
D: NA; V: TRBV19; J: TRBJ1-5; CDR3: ASTPGQGRSNQPQH
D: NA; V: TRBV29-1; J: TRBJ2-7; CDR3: SVPAQGEQY
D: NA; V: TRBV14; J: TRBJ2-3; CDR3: ASSQYRGGTDTQY
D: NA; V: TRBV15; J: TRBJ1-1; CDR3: ATSRDYAGVNTEAF
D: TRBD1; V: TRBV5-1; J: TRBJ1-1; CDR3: ASSLEGRGEAEAF
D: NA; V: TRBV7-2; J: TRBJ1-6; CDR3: ASRNTGSGPLH
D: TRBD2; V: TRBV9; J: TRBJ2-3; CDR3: ASSVSHGGFSTDTQY
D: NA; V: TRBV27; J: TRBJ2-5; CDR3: ASSSMETQY
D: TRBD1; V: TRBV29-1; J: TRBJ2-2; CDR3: SVKLPGQITGELF
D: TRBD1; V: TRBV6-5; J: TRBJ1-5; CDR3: ASTQGAHQPQH
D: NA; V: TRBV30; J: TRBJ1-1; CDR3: AWSVSAGVNTEAF
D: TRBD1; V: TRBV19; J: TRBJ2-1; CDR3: ASSRDRVGREQF
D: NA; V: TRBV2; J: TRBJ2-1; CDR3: ASTDLLGYNEQF
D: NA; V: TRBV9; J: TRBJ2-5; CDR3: ASSPLGQETQY
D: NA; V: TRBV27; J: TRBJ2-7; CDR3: ASAATRVSYEQY
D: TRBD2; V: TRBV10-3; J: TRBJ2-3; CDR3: AITRTSGGEDTQY
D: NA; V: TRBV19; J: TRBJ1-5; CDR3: ASSIRGNQPQH
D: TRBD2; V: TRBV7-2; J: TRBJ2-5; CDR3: ASSPTSLLAGGFRETQY
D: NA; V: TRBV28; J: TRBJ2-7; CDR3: ASSFDQGMGYEQY
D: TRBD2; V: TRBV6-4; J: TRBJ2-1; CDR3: ASSETGGAENEQF
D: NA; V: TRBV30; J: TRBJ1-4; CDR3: AWRTGGNNEKLF